Each of the 29 T cell receptor beta chains below was sequenced from the same sample in a study of T cell responses to AZD1222 COVID-19 vaccine. The assay was immunoSEQ multiplex PCR, and TCRdb's table has in-frame clones only and misses some. This table has tens of thousands of clones, 90% appearing once. Here the sequenced sample was peripheral blood, taken 28 days after the second AZD1222 dose. The receptors shown here come from an adult who received the AZD1222 COVID-19 vaccine.

This sequence joins TRBV10-3 and TRBJ1-4; the D is unclear. The germline CDR1 and CDR2 sequences are ENHRY and SYGVKD. Trimming removed 0 bases at V and 7 bases at J, with 6 bases between. The CDR3 is 13 residues long. The chain's CDR3 is CAISESRGEKLFF. CDR3 coding DNA: TGTGCCATCAGTGAGTCCCGGGGTGAAAAACTGTTTTTT.

The V gene is TRBV11-2, the J gene TRBJ2-5, with 8 bases that match TRBD1. After removal of 1 base from V and 4 bases from J, the junction contained 14 bases not matched to a gene. The CDR3 loop spans 18 amino acids. Germline-derived CDR1 and CDR2 are SGHAT and FQNNGV. The CDR3, as DNA: TGTGCCAGCAGCTTAGTGGCAGGGGGCGTCCGTTTGGCAGAGACCCAGTACTTC. It encodes CASSLVAGGVRLAETQYF.

The V and J genes are TRBV2 and TRBJ2-7, with D perhaps TRBD2 (6 bases). The germline V gene encodes CDR1 SNHLY and CDR2 FYNNEI. The CDR3 covers 15 residues. Trimming removed 8 bases at V and 4 bases at J, with 21 bases between. CDR3 in amino acids: CASVFGGAPFYEQYF. CDR3 DNA sequence: TGTGCCAGCGTCTTTGGAGGGGCCCCTTTTTACGAGCAGTACTTC.

The gene calls are TRBV12-3 or TRBV12-4 and TRBJ1-3; no clear D gene. V gave up 7 bases and J gave up 0 bases, with 7 bases separating them. The length of the CDR3 is 13 residues. Here the CDR3 DNA reads TGTGCCAGCACGTTCAGCTCTGGAAACACCATATATTTT. Amino acids: CASTFSSGNTIYF.

The rearrangement uses TRBV6-5 and TRBJ1-2, with D perhaps TRBD1 (6 bases). The CDR3 contains 11 residues. Germline V gives CDR1 MNHEY, CDR2 SVGAGI. V gave up 10 bases and J gave up 6 bases, with 12 bases separating them. As DNA, the CDR3 is TGTGCCACCGGAAGGGGGGATGGCTACACCTTC. Translating it yields CATGRGDGYTF.

The V gene is TRBV6-4, the J gene TRBJ2-3; 10 nucleotides match TRBD2. Germline V lookup: CDR1 MRHNA, CDR2 SNTAGT. This CDR3 comprises 14 residues. V was clipped by 6 bases and J by 6 bases; unmatched bases: 6. In DNA, the CDR3 is TGTGCCAGCAGCCGGAGCGGGGGGGCCGATACGCAGTATTTT. Translation: CASSRSGGADTQYF.

This sequence joins TRBV19 and TRBJ1-1, with no clear D. Germline V gene sequence: CDR1 LNHDA, CDR2 SQIVND (reference sequence). Deletions cut 3 bases from V and 0 bases from J, with 8 bases between. The CDR3 length is 14 residues. The CDR3 DNA follows: TGTGCCAGTAGTATTACCAACATGAACACTGAAGCTTTCTTT. Amino acid sequence: CASSITNMNTEAFF. Drawing the rest from reference TRBV19 and TRBJ1-1, the complete variable domain is DGGITQSPKYLFRKEGQNVTLSCEQNLNHDAMYWYRQDPGQGLRLIYYSQIVNDFQKGDIAEGYSVSREKKESFPLTVTSAQKNPTAFYLCASSITNMNTEAFFGQGTRLTVV.

This chain uses TRBV9 with TRBJ1-2, with unresolved D. The CDR3 runs to 14 residues. Per the germline V gene, CDR1 is SGDLS and CDR2 is YYNGEE. The germline V and J ends were trimmed by 0 bases and 4 bases, with 10 bases remaining between them. In nucleotides, the CDR3 is TGTGCCAGCAGCGTAGCCCCGCTGCGCTATGGCTACACCTTC. This gives the protein CASSVAPLRYGYTF.

The chain recombines TRBV2 with TRBJ1-5, with unresolved D. Germline CDR1 and CDR2: SNHLY and FYNNEI. The CDR3 length is 15 residues. Trimming took 3 bases from V and 0 from J, leaving 9 bases between them. This CDR3 reads CASSEAGVSNQPQHF. CDR3 in DNA: TGTGCCAGCAGTGAGGCCGGGGTTAGCAATCAGCCCCAGCATTTT. Complete variable domain (other parts from reference TRBV2 and TRBJ1-5): EPEVTQTPSHQVTQMGQEVILRCVPISNHLYFYWYRQILGQKVEFLVSFYNNEISEKSEIFDDQFSVERPDGSNFTLKIRSTKLEDSAMYFCASSEAGVSNQPQHFGDGTRLSIL.

V is TRBV7-2 and J is TRBJ1-4; 9 positions match TRBD1. The CDR3 is 16 amino acids. With V trimmed by 1 base and J by 8 bases, 8 bases remained unmatched. In germline, CDR1 is SGHTA, CDR2 FQGNSA. DNA of the CDR3: TGTGCCAGCAGCTTAGGGGACAGGGTTGCGGTCGAAAAACTGTTTTTT. Protein sequence: CASSLGDRVAVEKLFF.

The chain uses TRBV6-2 or TRBV6-3 and TRBJ1-2, with 8 bases fitting TRBD1. The J segment lost 3 bases and the V segment lost 2 bases, leaving 2 bases of the junction unmatched. CDR1 and CDR2 from the germline V gene are MNHEY and SVGEGT. The CDR3 totals 14 residues. The CDR3 spells CASSYRQGHYGYTF. Written as DNA, the CDR3 is TGTGCCAGCAGTTACCGACAGGGGCACTATGGCTACACCTTC.

This clone was counted once. The chain is built from TRBV6-2 or TRBV6-3 and TRBJ2-3; D is unclear. This CDR3 has 14 residues. The germline V gene has CDR1 MNHEY and CDR2 SVGEGT. V lost 9 bases to trimming and J lost 5 bases, with 18 bases between them. Here the CDR3 DNA reads TGTGCCAGTAGCCACAGCTTTGAAGGAGATACGCAGTATTTT. Its protein is CASSHSFEGDTQYF.

V gene TRBV4-1 combines with J gene TRBJ2-2, with 9 bases that match TRBD1. The J segment lost 5 bases and the V segment lost 4 bases, leaving 8 bases of the junction unmatched. The germline V gene has CDR1 MGHRA and CDR2 YSYEKL. This CDR3 is 16 amino acids long. Written as DNA, the CDR3 is TGCGCCAGCAGCCGCGCCGGACAGGGGAAAACCGGGGAGCTGTTTTTT. This gives the protein CASSRAGQGKTGELFF.

The chain joins TRBV28 to TRBJ1-2, with 9 nucleotides matching TRBD1. V shed 3 bases, J shed 3 bases, and the junction held 11 bases outside the gene matches. Germline V gives CDR1 MDHEN, CDR2 SYDVKM. This CDR3 has 17 residues. This CDR3 reads CASSLVGGTGQYYGYTF. CDR3 DNA: TGTGCCAGCAGTTTGGTGGGCGGGACAGGGCAATACTATGGCTACACCTTC.

This chain uses TRBV6-5 with TRBJ1-5; 10 nucleotides line up with TRBD1. The J segment lost 3 bases and the V segment lost 6 bases, leaving 5 bases of the junction unmatched. This CDR3 is 15 amino acids long. Germline V gene data show CDR1 as MNHEY and CDR2 as SVGAGI. The CDR3 DNA reads TGTGCCAGCAGGGGGACAGGGGCCATCAATCAGCCCCAGCATTTT. Protein sequence: CASRGTGAINQPQHF.

The rearrangement uses TRBV7-3 and TRBJ2-2; tentatively, D is TRBD1 (6 bases). The CDR3 is 14 amino acids. CDR1 is SGHTA and CDR2 is FQGTGA in the germline V gene. V was clipped by 2 bases and J by 7 bases, with 11 bases between them. CDR3 sequence reads: CASSLQGTGGELFF. The CDR3 region has the DNA TGTGCCAGCAGCTTACAGGGGACGGGCGGGGAGCTGTTTTTT. The full variable domain, with the rest looked up from reference TRBV7-3 and TRBJ2-2, is GAGVSQTPSNKVTEKGKYVELRCDPISGHTALYWYRQSLGQGPEFLIYFQGTGAADDSGLPNDRFFAVRPEGSVSTLKIQRTERGDSAVYLCASSLQGTGGELFFGEGSRLTVL.

The rearrangement joins TRBV19 to TRBJ1-2; D gene uncertain. The CDR3 has 15 amino acids. Trimming took off 0 bases at V and 5 bases at J, with 13 bases between the two ends. The germline V gene has CDR1 LNHDA and CDR2 SQIVND (reference sequence). The DNA of the CDR3 is TGTGCCAGTAGTATAGAGGCTGATGGACGGTATGGCTACACCTTC. Protein sequence: CASSIEADGRYGYTF.

CDR3 nucleotides: TGTGCCAGCAGCCAAGGATCGGGTACGGGGACCTATGGCTACACCTTC. It encodes CASSQGSGTGTYGYTF. The chain has TRBV14 and TRBJ1-2, with D perhaps matching TRBD1 (5 bases). Germline V lookup: CDR1 SGHDN, CDR2 FVKESK. The CDR3 has 16 residues. V dropped 1 base and J dropped 4 bases, with 16 bases sitting between them.

V is TRBV7-8 and J is TRBJ2-2; D not resolved. Germline values: CDR1 SGHVS, CDR2 FQNEAQ. The length of the CDR3 is 14 residues. The V gene lost 1 base and the J gene lost 0 bases, with 3 bases spanning the gap. The CDR3 nucleotides are TGTGCCAGCAGCTTAGGCACGAACACCGGGGAGCTGTTTTTT. This gives the protein CASSLGTNTGELFF.

The chain has TRBV29-1 and TRBJ1-2; a weak D match, TRBD1 (6 bases). V gave up 4 bases and J gave up 3 bases, with 15 bases separating them. Germline CDR1 reads SQVTM; CDR2 reads ANQGSEA. This CDR3 is 14 amino acids long. For the CDR3, the DNA is TGCAGCGTTGTCGGGCAGGGGAGATACTATGGCTACACCTTC. Translated: CSVVGQGRYYGYTF.

This chain links TRBV21-1 with TRBJ1-2. TRBV21-1 is marked as a pseudogene. The length of the CDR3 is 11 residues. The CDR3, as DNA: TGTGCCAGCAGGGTTAACTATGGCTACACCTTC. Translation: CASRVNYGYTF.

The J gene is TRBJ2-2, the V gene TRBV3-1 (or the pseudogene TRBV3-2); D is perhaps TRBD1 (5 bases). The V gene lost 0 bases and the J gene lost 4 bases, with 9 bases spanning the gap. The germline CDR1 and CDR2 sequences are LGHDT and YNNKEL (reference sequence). This CDR3 is 15 amino acids long. The CDR3 region has the DNA TGTGCCAGCAGCCAAGATTGGGGCCCCACCGGGGAGCTGTTTTTT. This codes for CASSQDWGPTGELFF.

This sequence joins TRBV5-1 and TRBJ1-1, with a possible D match to TRBD1 (6 bases). The germline V and J ends were trimmed by 1 base and 1 base, with 11 bases remaining between them. CDR1 is SGHRS, CDR2 YFSETQ, per germline. The length of the CDR3 is 15 residues. The CDR3 here is CASSLNLGQNTEAFF. CDR3 coding DNA: TGCGCCAGCAGCTTGAACTTGGGACAGAACACTGAAGCTTTCTTT.

This clone was seen only a few times. J is TRBJ2-2 and V is TRBV5-8, with D possibly TRBD2 on 6 matching bases. CDR3 length: 15 amino acids. The ends were cut back, 5 bases at V and 3 bases at J, with 14 bases in the middle. Germline loops: CDR1 SGHTS, CDR2 YDEGEE. CDR3 nucleotide sequence: TGTGCCAGCAGTTCCGGGACTGTTGACACCGGGGAGCTGTTTTTT. The encoded protein is CASSSGTVDTGELFF.

This sequence joins TRBV5-1 and TRBJ2-2; tentatively, D is TRBD1 (6 bases). V was clipped by 4 bases and J by 4 bases, with 17 bases between them. The CDR3 has 16 amino acids. CDR1 is SGHRS and CDR2 is YFSETQ in the germline V gene. The DNA for the CDR3 is TGCGCCAGCAGCACCACAGGGAGTCCGACCACCGGGGAGCTGTTTTTT. This codes for CASSTTGSPTTGELFF.

This sequence joins TRBV3-1 (or the pseudogene TRBV3-2) and TRBJ1-1; D ambiguous. V was cut by 4 bases and J by 2 bases, with 11 bases left in between. Germline lookup yields CDR1 LGHDT and CDR2 YNNKEL (reference sequence). This CDR3 has 14 residues. CDR3 bases: TGTGCCAGCAGCCTTAGGGATTTCAACACTGAAGCTTTCTTT. This translates into CASSLRDFNTEAFF.

V and J are TRBV6-5 and TRBJ1-1, with D perhaps TRBD1 (5 bases). There are 12 residues in the CDR3. Germline V gene lookup returns CDR1 MNHEY and CDR2 SVGAGI. V was clipped by 8 bases and J by 5 bases, with 12 bases between them. This chain's CDR3 is CASRDLETEAFF. The CDR3 nucleotides read TGTGCCAGCCGGGACCTAGAAACTGAAGCTTTCTTT.

This clone was counted a single time. The chain couples TRBV7-9 to TRBJ1-1, with TRBD1 matching over 8 bases. This CDR3 is 17 amino acids long. Germline-derived CDR1 and CDR2 are SEHNR and FQNEAQ (reference sequence). J was trimmed by 4 bases and V by 2 bases; bases with no gene match: 12. CDR3 residues: CASSLPRQGLGLTEAFF. The CDR3 DNA sequence: TGTGCCAGCAGCTTACCGAGACAGGGGTTGGGGCTCACTGAAGCTTTCTTT.

The chain joins TRBV7-2 to TRBJ2-2, with 9 bases identical to TRBD2. This CDR3 region has 16 residues. V gave up 3 bases and J gave up 3 bases; unmatched junction bases: 5. CDR1 is SGHTA and CDR2 is FQGNSA in the germline V gene. The DNA for the CDR3 is TGTGCCAGCAGCTTCCATAGCGGGGGCGACACCGGGGAGCTGTTTTTT. Encoded protein: CASSFHSGGDTGELFF. Together with reference TRBV7-2 and TRBJ2-2, the CDR3 gives the full variable domain: GAGVSQSPSNKVTEKGKDVELRCDPISGHTALYWYRQSLGQGLEFLIYFQGNSAPDKSGLPSDRFSAERTGGSVSTLTIQRTQQEDSAVYLCASSFHSGGDTGELFFGEGSRLTVL.